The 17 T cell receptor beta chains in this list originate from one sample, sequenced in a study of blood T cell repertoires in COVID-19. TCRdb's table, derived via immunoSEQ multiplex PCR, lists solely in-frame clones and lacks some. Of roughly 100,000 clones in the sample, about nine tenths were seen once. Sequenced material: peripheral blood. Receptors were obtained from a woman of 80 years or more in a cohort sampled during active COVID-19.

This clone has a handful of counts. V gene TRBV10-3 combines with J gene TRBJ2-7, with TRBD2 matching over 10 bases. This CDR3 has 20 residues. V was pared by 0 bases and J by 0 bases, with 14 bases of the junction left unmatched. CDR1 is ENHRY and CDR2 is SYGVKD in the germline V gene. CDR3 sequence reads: CAISESILAGDYMSSYEQYF. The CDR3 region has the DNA TGTGCCATCAGTGAGTCGATTCTAGCGGGAGATTACATGAGCTCCTACGAGCAGTACTTC.

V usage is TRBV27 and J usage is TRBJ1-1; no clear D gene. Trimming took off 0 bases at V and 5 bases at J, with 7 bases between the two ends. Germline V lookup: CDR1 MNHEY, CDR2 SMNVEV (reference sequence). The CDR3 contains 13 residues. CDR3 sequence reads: CASSLSPRTEAFF. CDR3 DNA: TGTGCCAGCAGTTTATCCCCGCGGACTGAAGCTTTCTTT.

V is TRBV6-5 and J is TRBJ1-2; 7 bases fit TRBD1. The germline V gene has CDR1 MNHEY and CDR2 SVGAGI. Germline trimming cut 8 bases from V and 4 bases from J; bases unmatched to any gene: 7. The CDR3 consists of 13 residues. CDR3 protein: CASQSGQSYGYTF. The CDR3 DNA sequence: TGTGCCAGCCAATCGGGACAGTCCTATGGCTACACCTTC.

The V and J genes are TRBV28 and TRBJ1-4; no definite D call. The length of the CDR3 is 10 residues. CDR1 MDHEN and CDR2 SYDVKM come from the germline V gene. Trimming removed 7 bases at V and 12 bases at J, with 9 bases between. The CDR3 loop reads CASTLFELFF. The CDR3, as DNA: TGTGCCAGCACCCTTTTCGAACTGTTTTTT.

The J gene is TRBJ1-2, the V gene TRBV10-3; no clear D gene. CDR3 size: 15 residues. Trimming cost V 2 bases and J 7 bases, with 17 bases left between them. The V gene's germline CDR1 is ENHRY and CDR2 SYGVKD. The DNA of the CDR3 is TGTGCCATCAGTGAGATTGTAACGAGGGCGAGTGGCTACACCTTC. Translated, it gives CAISEIVTRASGYTF.

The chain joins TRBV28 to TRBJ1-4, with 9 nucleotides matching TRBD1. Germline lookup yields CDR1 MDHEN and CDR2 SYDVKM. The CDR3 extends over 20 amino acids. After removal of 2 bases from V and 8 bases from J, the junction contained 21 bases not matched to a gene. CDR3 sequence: CASSLQGFGGTGRVEEKLFF. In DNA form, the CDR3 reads TGTGCCAGCAGTTTACAAGGGTTTGGGGGGACAGGGAGAGTAGAGGAAAAACTGTTTTTT.

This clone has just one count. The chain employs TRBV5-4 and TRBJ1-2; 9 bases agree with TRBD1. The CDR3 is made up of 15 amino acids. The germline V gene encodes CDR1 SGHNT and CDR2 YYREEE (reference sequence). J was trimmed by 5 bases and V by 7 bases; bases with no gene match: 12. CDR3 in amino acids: CASVLRGQGEYGYTF. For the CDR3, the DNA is TGTGCCAGCGTACTTAGGGGACAGGGAGAGTATGGCTACACCTTC.

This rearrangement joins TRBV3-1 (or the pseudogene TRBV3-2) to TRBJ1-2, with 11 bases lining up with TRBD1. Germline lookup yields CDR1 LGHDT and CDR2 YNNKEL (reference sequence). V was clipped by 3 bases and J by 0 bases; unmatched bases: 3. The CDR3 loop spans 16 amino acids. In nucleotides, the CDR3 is TGTGCCAGCAGCCAGGACAGGGGGCGAGCTAACTATGGCTACACCTTC. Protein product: CASSQDRGRANYGYTF.

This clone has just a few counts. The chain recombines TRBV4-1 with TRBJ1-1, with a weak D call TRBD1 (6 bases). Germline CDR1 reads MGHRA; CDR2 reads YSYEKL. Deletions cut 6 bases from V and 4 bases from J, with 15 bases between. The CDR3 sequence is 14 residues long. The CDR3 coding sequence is TGCGCCAGCAGACCGTATACAGGGTTCACTGAAGCTTTCTTT. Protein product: CASRPYTGFTEAFF.

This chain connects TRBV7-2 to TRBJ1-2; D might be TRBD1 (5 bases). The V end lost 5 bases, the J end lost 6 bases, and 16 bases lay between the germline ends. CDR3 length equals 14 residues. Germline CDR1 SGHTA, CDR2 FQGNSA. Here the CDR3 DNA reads TGTGCCAGCAGCCGCCCGACAGCTGAGCATGGCTACACCTTC. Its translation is CASSRPTAEHGYTF. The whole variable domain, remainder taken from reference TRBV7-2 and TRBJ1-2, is GAGVSQSPSNKVTEKGKDVELRCDPISGHTALYWYRQSLGQGLEFLIYFQGNSAPDKSGLPSDRFSAERTGGSVSTLTIQRTQQEDSAVYLCASSRPTAEHGYTFGSGTRLTVV.

The DNA of the CDR3 is TGTGCCATCAGTGAGCCGACACCTAAGCGGGAGAGGGGCACCGGGGAGCTGTTTTTT. Translating gives CAISEPTPKRERGTGELFF. This chain joins TRBV10-3 and TRBJ2-2; 8 bases are a match to TRBD2. V was clipped by 2 bases and J by 4 bases; unmatched bases: 15. Germline-derived CDR1 and CDR2 are ENHRY and SYGVKD. This CDR3 spans 19 amino acids.

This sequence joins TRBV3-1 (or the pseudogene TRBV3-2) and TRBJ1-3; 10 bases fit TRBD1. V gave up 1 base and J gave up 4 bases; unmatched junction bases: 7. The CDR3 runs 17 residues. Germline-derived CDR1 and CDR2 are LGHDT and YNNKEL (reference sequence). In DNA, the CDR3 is TGTGCCAGCAGCCAAGTGGCCGGGACAGGGGTGGGAAACACCATATATTTT. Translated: CASSQVAGTGVGNTIYF.

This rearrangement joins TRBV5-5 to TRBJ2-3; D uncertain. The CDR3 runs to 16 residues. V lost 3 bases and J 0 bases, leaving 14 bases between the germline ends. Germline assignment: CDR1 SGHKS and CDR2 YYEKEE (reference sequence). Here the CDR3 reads CASSWAALVSTDTQYF. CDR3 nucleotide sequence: TGTGCCAGCAGCTGGGCCGCCTTAGTAAGCACAGATACGCAGTATTTT.

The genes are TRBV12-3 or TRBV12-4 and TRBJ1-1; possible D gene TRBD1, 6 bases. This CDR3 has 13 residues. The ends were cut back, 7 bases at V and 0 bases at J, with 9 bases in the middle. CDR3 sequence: CASIGTLNTEAFF. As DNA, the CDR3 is TGTGCCAGCATCGGGACACTGAACACTGAAGCTTTCTTT.

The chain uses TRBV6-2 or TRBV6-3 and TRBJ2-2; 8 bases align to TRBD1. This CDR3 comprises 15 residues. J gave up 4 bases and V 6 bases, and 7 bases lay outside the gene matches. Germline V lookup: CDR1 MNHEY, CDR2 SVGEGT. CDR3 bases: TGTGCCAGCAGCCCCGACAGGGGTGGCACCGGGGAGCTGTTTTTT. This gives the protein CASSPDRGGTGELFF.

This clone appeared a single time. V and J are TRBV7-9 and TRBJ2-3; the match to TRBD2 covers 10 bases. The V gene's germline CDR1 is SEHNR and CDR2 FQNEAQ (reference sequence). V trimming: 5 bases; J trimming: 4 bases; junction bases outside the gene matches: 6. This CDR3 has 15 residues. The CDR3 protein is CASSRSSGSSDTQYF. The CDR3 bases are TGTGCCAGCAGCCGTTCTAGCGGGAGCTCAGATACGCAGTATTTT.

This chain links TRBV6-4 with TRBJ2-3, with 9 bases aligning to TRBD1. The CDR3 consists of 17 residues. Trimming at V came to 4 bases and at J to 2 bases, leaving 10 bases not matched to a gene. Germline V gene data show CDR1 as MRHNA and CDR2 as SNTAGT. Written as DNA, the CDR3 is TGTGCCAGCAGTGTTAGATCCGGGACAGGGTACACAGATACGCAGTATTTT. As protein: CASSVRSGTGYTDTQYF.